This TCR beta chain originates from a study of shared clonotypes between healthy human individuals. At a deep level, the assay was run. Sorted-subset replicate PCRs used 150 to 250 ng of genomic DNA. This amount corresponded to approximately 30,000 T cell genomes. Profiled with immunoSEQ multiplex PCR; TCRdb holds only in-frame clones, not every one. The sample records around 2.5 million clones, 93% being singletons. This CDR3 spans 14 amino acids. Per germline, CDR1 MDHEN and CDR2 SYDVKM. Trimming removed 6 bases from V and 7 bases from J, with 13 bases in between. This receptor was obtained from a man aged 18 to 30 in good health. Some clones in this sample may be carry-over from other donors' samples. Sequences were obtained from naive CD4+ T cells from PBMCs. Subset noted: CD45RA+ positively selected. V and J are TRBV28 and TRBJ1-6; a weak D match, TRBD1 (6 bases). The CDR3 here is CASSSRDKNSPLHF. The CDR3 coding sequence is TGTGCCAGCAGCTCACGGGACAAGAATTCACCCCTCCACTTT.